The next 5 T cell receptor beta chains were all read from a single sample in a study of shared clonotypes between healthy human individuals (dated by TCRdb to the early 2020s). Libraries were prepared through the immunoSEQ multiplex PCR assay. TCRdb's version of the immuneACCESS table is confined to in-frame rearrangements and falls short of the full clone set. An unresolved V gene accounts for under half of the shortfall where checked; the remainder is of unknown origin. The sample table contains more than 2,000,000 clones; only one count was recorded for more than 80% of them. The top ten clonotypes cover approximately 0.4% of the sample. The specimen sequenced was naive CD4+ T cells from PBMCs. The cell subset or site tag for this specimen amounts to: CD45RA+ positively selected. The source is a man aged 18 to 29 in good health. Some clones in this sample may be carry-over from other donors' samples.

This clone has just one count. V and J are TRBV7-3 and TRBJ2-5; D is perhaps TRBD1 (6 bases). CDR1 is SGHTA, CDR2 FQGTGA, per germline. V lost 5 bases and J lost 5, with 15 bases in between. The CDR3 extends over 14 amino acids. CDR3 coding DNA: TGTGCCAGCAGCCCGAAGGGGGAGTTGGAGACCCAGTACTTC. Residues: CASSPKGELETQYF.

The rearrangement joins TRBV5-1 to TRBJ2-7; weak D call: TRBD1 (6 bases). Germline CDR1 and CDR2: SGHRS and YFSETQ. The V gene lost 3 bases and the J gene lost 6 bases, with 19 bases spanning the gap. The length of the CDR3 is 15 residues. The CDR3 nucleotides are TGCGCCAGCAGCTATTCTACGGGGACACCCTCCGAGCAGTACTTC. Its translation: CASSYSTGTPSEQYF.

This chain connects TRBV28 to TRBJ2-7; 10 positions agree with TRBD2. The V gene's germline CDR1 is MDHEN and CDR2 SYDVKM. Losses at the gene ends were 8 bases for V and 3 bases for J; bases not matched to a gene: 7. The CDR3 extends over 14 amino acids. DNA for the CDR3: TGTGCCAGCCTTACTAGCGGGATCTACTACGAGCAGTACTTC. This gives the protein CASLTSGIYYEQYF.

The rearrangement links TRBV9 to TRBJ2-1; D unresolved. The germline V gene has CDR1 SGDLS and CDR2 YYNGEE. The CDR3 contains 18 residues. Trimming shortened V by 2 bases and J by 2 bases, and 20 bases separated the two germline ends. Written as DNA, the CDR3 is TGTGCCAGCAGCGTCCGCTCGGCTCCGATCTCAACCTACAATGAGCAGTTCTTC. It encodes CASSVRSAPISTYNEQFF.

This clone was seen more than once but under ten times. The CDR3 sequence is CSVYNQGRTTEAFF. The CDR3 coding sequence is TGCAGCGTCTATAACCAGGGGAGAACGACTGAAGCTTTCTTT. The rearrangement joins TRBV29-1 to TRBJ1-1, with D perhaps matching TRBD1 (6 bases). The V gene's germline CDR1 is SQVTM and CDR2 ANQGSEA. The CDR3 runs 14 residues. Trimming stripped 6 bases from V and 5 bases from J, with 19 bases between.